What follows describes a single T cell receptor (beta chain). Its cognate antigen is unknown. The sample comes from a study of cytomegalovirus exposure and HLA in healthy donors. The donors belonged to the approximately 120-subject validation cohort, separate from the 666-subject first cohort. TCRdb's copy holds only in-frame clones and misses some; the assay was immunoSEQ multiplex PCR. The table shows some 270,000 clones, with 80% to 90% occurring only once. The study's findings and limits: Researchers catalogued about 160 TCR beta chains as cytomegalovirus-associated.

Per the germline V gene, CDR1 is MDHEN and CDR2 is SYDVKM. The CDR3 length is 16 residues. V lost 6 bases to trimming and J lost 11 bases, with 26 bases between them. The specimen sequenced was PBMCs. The V gene is TRBV28, the J gene TRBJ1-3; the D gene is possibly TRBD1 (5 bases). The TCR comes from a woman in her late teens or twenties in good health and CMV-seronegative. The CDR3 nucleotides read TGTGCCAGCAGCCCGACCGGGGCTTCAAGGCGGGGGTCCATATATTTT. This codes for CASSPTGASRRGSIYF.